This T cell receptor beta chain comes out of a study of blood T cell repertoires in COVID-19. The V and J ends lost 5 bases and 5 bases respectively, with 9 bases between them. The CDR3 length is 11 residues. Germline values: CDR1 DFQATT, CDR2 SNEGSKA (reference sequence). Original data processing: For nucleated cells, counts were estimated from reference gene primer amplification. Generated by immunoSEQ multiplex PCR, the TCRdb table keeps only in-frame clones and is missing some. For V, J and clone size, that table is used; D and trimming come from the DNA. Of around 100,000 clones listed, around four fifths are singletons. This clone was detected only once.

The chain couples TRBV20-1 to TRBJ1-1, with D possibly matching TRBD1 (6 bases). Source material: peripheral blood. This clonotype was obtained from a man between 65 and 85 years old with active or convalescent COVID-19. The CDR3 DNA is TGCAGTGCTTACAGGGAGACTGAAGCTTTCTTT. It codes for CSAYRETEAFF.